This T cell receptor (beta chain) was sequenced during a study of blood T cell repertoires in COVID-19. The wider study: Acute and convalescent COVID-19 specimens originated in the United States, Italy and Spain. T cells, B-cell-depleted T cells, or PBMCs supplied cDNA or gDNA.

V lost 3 bases and J lost 5; bases outside the gene matches: 10. This CDR3 spans 16 amino acids. Germline-derived CDR1 and CDR2 are LGHDT and YNNKEL (reference sequence). Under the authors' procedure: Amplification with reference gene primers provided the estimates of nucleated cell counts. Sequencing was performed with immunoSEQ multiplex PCR; in TCRdb, only in-frame clones are kept and a portion is missing. V, J and clone size reflect that table, while D and trimming were determined from the DNA. Altogether around 150,000 clones are present, 80% to 85% being singletons, with the ten largest covering more than 3.5%.

This chain joins TRBV3-1 (or the pseudogene TRBV3-2) and TRBJ2-3; 8 nucleotides align to TRBD1. The sequencing sample was made of peripheral blood. The origin of this receptor is a woman in her sixties with acute or convalescent COVID-19. The CDR3 loop is CASSHPSGTGGDTQYF. The CDR3 coding sequence is TGTGCCAGCAGCCACCCATCGGGGACAGGTGGAGATACGCAGTATTTT.